This T cell receptor beta chain was captured by sequencing in a study of graft-versus-host responses after intestinal transplantation. Overall study: Recipients underwent multivisceral, liver-intestinal, or isolated intestinal transplants. Uniformly, recipients were administered anti-thymocyte globulin induction with subsequent tacrolimus and steroids for approximately three years. Study findings and constraints: Allografts carried high graft-versus-host to host-versus-graft clonal ratios in patients having graft-donor T cell macrochimerism. Among recipient marrow samples, GvH clones were found; some appeared first in ileum or blood.

Profiled with immunoSEQ multiplex PCR; TCRdb holds only in-frame clones, not every one. This table holds 80,000 to 95,000 clones, approximately 94% found once. Trimming removed 5 bases from V and 3 bases from J, with 17 bases in between. Germline V CDR1 and CDR2: SGHNT, YENEEA. The CDR3 extends over 15 amino acids. A word on this clone: Its cognate antigen is unknown.

The chain employs TRBV11-3 and TRBJ2-7; D is possibly TRBD1 (5 bases). Material: unstimulated CD8+ T cells sorted from spleen or lymph node cells, obtained before intestinal transplant. The clonotype originates from a human donor who received an intestinal transplant. Written as DNA, the CDR3 is TGTGCCAGCAGCGGTGACAGAATCCGAGTCTACGAGCAGTACTTC. Its translation is CASSGDRIRVYEQYF.